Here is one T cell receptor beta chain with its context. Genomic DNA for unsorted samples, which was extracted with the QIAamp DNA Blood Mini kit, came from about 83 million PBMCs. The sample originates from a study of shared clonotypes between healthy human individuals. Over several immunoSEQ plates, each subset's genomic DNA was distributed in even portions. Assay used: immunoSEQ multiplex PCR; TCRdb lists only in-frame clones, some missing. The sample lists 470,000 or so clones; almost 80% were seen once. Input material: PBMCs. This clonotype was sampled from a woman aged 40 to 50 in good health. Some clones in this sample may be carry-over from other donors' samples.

DNA for the CDR3: TGTGCCAGCAGCTTGACAGTTCTGAACACCGGGGAGCTGTTTTTT. This sequence encodes CASSLTVLNTGELFF. This sequence joins TRBV11-2 and TRBJ2-2; tentatively, D is TRBD1 (5 bases). Trimming pared 3 bases from V and 1 base from J, leaving 9 bases between. The length of the CDR3 is 15 residues. Germline CDR1 SGHAT, CDR2 FQNNGV. Full variable domain (outside the CDR3, taken from reference TRBV11-2 and TRBJ2-2): EAGVAQSPRYKIIEKRQSVAFWCNPISGHATLYWYQQILGQGPKLLIQFQNNGVVDDSQLPKDRFSAERLKGVDSTLKIQPAKLEDSAVYLCASSLTVLNTGELFFGEGSRLTVL.